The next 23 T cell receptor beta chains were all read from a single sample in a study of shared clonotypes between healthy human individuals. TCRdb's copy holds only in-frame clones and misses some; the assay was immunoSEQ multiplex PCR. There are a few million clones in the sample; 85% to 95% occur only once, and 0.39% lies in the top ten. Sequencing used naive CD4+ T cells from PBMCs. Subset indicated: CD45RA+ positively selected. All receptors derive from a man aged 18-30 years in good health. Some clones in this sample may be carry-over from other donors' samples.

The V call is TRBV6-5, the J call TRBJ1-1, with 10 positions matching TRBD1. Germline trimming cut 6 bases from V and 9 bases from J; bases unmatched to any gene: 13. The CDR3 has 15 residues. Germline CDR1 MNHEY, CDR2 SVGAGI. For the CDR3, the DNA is TGTGCCAGCAGCCGAACGACAGGGGGCGCGGGGAAAGCTTTCTTT. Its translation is CASSRTTGGAGKAFF.

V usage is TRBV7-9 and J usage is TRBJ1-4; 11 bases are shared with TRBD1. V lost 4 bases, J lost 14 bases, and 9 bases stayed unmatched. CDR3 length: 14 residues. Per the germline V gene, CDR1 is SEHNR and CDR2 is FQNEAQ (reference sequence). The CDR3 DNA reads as TGTGCCAGCAGCTACCGGGACAGGGGGACCTCCCTGTTTTTT. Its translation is CASSYRDRGTSLFF.

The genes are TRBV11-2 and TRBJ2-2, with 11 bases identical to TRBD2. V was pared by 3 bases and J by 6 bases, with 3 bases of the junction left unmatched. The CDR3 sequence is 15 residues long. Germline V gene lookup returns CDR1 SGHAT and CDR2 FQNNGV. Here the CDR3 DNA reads TGTGCCAGCAGCTTCACTAGCGGGAGCCCCGGGGAGCTGTTTTTT. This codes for CASSFTSGSPGELFF. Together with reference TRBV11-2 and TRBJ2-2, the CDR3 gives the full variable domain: EAGVAQSPRYKIIEKRQSVAFWCNPISGHATLYWYQQILGQGPKLLIQFQNNGVVDDSQLPKDRFSAERLKGVDSTLKIQPAKLEDSAVYLCASSFTSGSPGELFFGEGSRLTVL.

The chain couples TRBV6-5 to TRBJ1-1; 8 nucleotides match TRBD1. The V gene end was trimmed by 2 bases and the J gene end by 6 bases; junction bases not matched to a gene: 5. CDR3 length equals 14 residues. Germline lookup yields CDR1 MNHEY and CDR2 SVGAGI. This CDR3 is CASSYQGAYAEAFF. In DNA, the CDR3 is TGTGCCAGCAGTTACCAGGGGGCTTACGCTGAAGCTTTCTTT.

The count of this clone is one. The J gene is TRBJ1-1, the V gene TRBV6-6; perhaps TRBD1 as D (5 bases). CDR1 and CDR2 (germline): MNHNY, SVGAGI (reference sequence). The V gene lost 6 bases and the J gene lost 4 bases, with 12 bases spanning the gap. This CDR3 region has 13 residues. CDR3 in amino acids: CASSPGRGTEAFF. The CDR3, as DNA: TGTGCCAGCAGCCCGGGGAGGGGCACTGAAGCTTTCTTT.

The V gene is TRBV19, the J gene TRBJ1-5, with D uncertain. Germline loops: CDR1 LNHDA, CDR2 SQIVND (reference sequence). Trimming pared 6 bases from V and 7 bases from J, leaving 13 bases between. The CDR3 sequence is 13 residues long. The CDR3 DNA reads TGTGCCAGTAGCCAGGACCGCGGCCAGCCCCAGCATTTT. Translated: CASSQDRGQPQHF.

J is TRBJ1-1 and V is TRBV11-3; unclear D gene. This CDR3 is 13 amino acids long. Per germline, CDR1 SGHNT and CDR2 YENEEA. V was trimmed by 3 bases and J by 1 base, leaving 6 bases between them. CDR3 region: CASSLHWNTEAFF. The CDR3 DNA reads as TGTGCCAGCAGCTTGCACTGGAACACTGAAGCTTTCTTT.

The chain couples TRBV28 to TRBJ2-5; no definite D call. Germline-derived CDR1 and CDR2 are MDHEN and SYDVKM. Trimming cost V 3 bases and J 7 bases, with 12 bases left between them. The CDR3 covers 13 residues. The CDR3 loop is CASSFTPDGTQYF. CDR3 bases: TGTGCCAGCAGTTTTACCCCGGATGGGACCCAGTACTTC.

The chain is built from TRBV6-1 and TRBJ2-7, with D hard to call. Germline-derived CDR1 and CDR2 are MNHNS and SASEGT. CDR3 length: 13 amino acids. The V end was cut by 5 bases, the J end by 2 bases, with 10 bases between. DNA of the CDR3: TGTGCCAGCAGTCCAGAGATTCCCTACGAGCAGTACTTC. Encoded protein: CASSPEIPYEQYF.

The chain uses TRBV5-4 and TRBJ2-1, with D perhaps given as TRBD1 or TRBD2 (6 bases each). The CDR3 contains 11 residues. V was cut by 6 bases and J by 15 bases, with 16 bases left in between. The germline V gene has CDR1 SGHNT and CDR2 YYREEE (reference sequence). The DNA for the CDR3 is TGTGCCAGCACCGGAGGGGGTAGGCTGTTCTTC. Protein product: CASTGGGRLFF.

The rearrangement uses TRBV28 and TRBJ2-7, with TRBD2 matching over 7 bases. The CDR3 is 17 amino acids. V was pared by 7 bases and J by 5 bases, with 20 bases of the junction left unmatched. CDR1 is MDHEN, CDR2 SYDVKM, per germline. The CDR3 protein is CASIPWGGTGPSNEQYF. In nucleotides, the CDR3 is TGTGCCAGCATTCCCTGGGGGGGGACCGGGCCAAGTAACGAGCAGTACTTC.

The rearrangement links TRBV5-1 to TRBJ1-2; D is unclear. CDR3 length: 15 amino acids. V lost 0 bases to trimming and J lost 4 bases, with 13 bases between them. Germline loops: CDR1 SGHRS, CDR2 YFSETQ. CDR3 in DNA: TGCGCCAGCAGCTTGGCCCTGGAGGGCCTCTATGGCTACACCTTC. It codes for CASSLALEGLYGYTF.

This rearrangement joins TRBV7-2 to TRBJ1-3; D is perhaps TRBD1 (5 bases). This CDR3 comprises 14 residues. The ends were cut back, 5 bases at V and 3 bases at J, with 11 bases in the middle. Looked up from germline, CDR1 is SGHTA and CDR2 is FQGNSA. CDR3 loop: CASSPQGRGNTIYF. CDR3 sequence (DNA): TGTGCCAGCAGCCCCCAGGGACGTGGAAACACCATATATTTT.

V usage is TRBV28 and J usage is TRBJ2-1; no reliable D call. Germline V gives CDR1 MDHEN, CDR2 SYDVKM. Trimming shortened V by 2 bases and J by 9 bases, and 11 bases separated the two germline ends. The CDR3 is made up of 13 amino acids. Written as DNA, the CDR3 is TGTGCCAGCAGTTTACTGGCCGAAGGTGAGCAGTTCTTC. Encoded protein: CASSLLAEGEQFF.

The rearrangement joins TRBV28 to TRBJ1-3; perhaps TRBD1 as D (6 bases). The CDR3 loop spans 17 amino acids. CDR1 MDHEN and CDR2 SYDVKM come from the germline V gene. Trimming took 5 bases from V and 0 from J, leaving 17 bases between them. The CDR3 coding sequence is TGTGCCAGCAGTCGGGACACCTACTTCAGCTCTGGAAACACCATATATTTT. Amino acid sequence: CASSRDTYFSSGNTIYF.

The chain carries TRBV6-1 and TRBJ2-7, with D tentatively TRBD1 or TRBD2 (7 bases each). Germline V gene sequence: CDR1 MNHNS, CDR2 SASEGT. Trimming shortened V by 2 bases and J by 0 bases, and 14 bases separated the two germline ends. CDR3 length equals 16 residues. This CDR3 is CASSEQGEGFSYEQYF. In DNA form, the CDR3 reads TGTGCCAGCAGTGAACAGGGGGAGGGATTCTCCTACGAGCAGTACTTC.

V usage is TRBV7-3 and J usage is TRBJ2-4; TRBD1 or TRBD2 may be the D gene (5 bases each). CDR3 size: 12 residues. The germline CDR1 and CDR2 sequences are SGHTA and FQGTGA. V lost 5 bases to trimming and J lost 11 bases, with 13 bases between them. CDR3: CASSDRDEVQYF. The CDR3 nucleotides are TGTGCCAGCAGCGACCGGGACGAGGTTCAGTACTTC.

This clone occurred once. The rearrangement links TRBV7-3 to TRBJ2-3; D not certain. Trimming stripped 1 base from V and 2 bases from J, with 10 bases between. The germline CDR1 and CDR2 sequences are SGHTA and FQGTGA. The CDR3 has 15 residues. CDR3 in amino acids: CASSLRPLHTDTQYF. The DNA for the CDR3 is TGTGCCAGCAGCTTAAGGCCACTACACACAGATACGCAGTATTTT.

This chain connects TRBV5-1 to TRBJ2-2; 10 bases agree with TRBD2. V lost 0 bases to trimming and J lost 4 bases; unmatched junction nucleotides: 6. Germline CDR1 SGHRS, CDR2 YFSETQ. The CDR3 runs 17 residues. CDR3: CASSLGASGSPTGELFF. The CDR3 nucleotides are TGCGCCAGCAGCTTGGGAGCTAGCGGGAGCCCCACCGGGGAGCTGTTTTTT.

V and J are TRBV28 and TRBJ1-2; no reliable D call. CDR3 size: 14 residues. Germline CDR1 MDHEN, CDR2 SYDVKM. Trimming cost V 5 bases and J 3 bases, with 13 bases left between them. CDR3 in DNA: TGTGCCAGCAGTATCCAGAGATCCGACTATGGCTACACCTTC. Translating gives CASSIQRSDYGYTF.

The DNA of the CDR3 is TGTGCCAGCAGTTTACTACGGGGCAGGGCCGAGCAGTACTTC. Its translation is CASSLLRGRAEQYF. The chain uses TRBV28 and TRBJ2-7; D is perhaps TRBD1 or TRBD2 (5 bases each). The CDR3 contains 14 residues. Trimming left V 2 bases short and J 6 bases short, with 14 bases between. Germline V gives CDR1 MDHEN, CDR2 SYDVKM.

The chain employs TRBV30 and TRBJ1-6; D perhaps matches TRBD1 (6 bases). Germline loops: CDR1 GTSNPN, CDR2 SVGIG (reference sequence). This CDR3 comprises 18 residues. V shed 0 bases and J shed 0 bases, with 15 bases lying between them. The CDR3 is CAWSVHRALSSYNSPLHF. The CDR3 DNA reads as TGTGCCTGGAGTGTACACAGGGCCCTGAGCTCCTATAATTCACCCCTCCACTTT.

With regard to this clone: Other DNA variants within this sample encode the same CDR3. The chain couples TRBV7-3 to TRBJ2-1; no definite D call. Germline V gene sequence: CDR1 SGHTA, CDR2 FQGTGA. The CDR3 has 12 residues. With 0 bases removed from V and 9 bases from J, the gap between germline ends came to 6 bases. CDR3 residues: CASSLTSGEQFF. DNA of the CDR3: TGTGCCAGCAGCTTAACAAGTGGTGAGCAGTTCTTC.